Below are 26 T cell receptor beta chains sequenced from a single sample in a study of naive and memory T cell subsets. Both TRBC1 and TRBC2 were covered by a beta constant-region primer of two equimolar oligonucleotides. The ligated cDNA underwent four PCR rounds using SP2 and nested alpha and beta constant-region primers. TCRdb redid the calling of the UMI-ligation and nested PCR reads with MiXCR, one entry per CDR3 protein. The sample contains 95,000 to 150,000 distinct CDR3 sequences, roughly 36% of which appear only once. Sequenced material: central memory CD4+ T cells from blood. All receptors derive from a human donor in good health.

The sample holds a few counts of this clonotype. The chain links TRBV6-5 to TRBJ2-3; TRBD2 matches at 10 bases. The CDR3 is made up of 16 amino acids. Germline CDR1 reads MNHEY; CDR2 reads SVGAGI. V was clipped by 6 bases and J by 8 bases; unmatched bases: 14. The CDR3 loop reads CASRTRLAGGRGTQYF. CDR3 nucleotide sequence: TGTGCCAGCAGAACGCGACTAGCGGGCGGACGTGGTACGCAGTATTTT.

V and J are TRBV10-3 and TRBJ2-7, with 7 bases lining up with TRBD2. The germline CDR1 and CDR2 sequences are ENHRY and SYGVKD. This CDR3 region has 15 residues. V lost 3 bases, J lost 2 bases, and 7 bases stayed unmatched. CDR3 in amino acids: CAISDWSSGTYEQYF. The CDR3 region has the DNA TGTGCCATCAGTGATTGGTCTAGCGGCACCTACGAGCAGTACTTC.

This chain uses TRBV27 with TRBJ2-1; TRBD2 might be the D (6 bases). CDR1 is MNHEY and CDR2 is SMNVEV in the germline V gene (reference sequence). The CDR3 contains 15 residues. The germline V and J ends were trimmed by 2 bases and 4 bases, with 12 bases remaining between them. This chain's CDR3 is CASSLATGAYNEQFF. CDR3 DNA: TGTGCCAGCAGTTTAGCAACGGGAGCATACAATGAGCAGTTCTTC.

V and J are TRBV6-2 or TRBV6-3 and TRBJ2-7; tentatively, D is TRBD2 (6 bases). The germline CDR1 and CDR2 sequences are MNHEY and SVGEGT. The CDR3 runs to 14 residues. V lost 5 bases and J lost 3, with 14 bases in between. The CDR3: CASSHPGTHYEQYF. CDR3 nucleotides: TGTGCCAGCAGTCATCCGGGGACTCACTACGAGCAGTACTTC.

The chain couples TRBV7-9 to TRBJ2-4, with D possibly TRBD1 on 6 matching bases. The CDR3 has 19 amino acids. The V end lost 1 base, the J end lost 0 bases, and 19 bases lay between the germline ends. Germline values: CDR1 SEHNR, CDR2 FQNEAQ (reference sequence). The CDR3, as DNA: TGTGCCAGCAGCTTAGATTACGGGACACACTCCAAAGCCAAAAACATTCAGTACTTC. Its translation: CASSLDYGTHSKAKNIQYF.

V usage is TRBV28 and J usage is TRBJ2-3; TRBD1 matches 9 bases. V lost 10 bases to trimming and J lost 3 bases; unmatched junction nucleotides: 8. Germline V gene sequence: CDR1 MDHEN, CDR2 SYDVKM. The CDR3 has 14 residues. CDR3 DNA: TGTGCCACCCTTGACAGGGGGTATACAGATACGCAGTATTTT. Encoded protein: CATLDRGYTDTQYF.

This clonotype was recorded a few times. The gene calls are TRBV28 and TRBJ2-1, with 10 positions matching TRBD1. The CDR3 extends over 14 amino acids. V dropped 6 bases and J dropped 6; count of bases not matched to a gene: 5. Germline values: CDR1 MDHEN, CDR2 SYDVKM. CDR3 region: CASRPGQGINEQFF. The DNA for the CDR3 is TGTGCCAGCAGACCGGGACAGGGGATCAATGAGCAGTTCTTC. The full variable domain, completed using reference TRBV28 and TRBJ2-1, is DVKVTQSSRYLVKRTGEKVFLECVQDMDHENMFWYRQDPGLGLRLIYFSYDVKMKEKGDIPEGYSVSREKKERFSLILESASTNQTSMYLCASRPGQGINEQFFGPGTRLTVL.

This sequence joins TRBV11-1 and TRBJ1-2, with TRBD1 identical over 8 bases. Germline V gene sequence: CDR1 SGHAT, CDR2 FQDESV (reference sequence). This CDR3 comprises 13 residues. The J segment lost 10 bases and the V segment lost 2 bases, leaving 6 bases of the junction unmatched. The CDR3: CASSLTSDRDYTF. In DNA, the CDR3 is TGTGCCAGCAGCTTAACCTCGGACAGGGACTACACCTTC.

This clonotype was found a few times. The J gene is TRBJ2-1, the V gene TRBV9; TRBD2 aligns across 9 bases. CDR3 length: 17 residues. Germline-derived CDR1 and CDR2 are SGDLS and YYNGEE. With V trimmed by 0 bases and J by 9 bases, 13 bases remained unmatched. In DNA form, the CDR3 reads TGTGCCAGCAGCGTAGGGGCGGGAGGGCCTTATTCCGTTGAGCAGTTCTTC. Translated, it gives CASSVGAGGPYSVEQFF.

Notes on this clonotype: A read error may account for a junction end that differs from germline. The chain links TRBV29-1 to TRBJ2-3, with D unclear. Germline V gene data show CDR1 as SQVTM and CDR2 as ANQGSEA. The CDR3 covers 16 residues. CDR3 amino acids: CSVKDPSTIPVNTQYF. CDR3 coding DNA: TGCAGCGTTAAAGACCCCAGTACGATCCCAGTAAATACGCAGTATTTT.

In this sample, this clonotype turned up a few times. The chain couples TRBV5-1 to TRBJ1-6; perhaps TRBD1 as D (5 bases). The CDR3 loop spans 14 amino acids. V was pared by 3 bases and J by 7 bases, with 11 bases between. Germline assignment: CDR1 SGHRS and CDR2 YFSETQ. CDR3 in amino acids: CASSSGTGNSPLHF. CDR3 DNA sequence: TGCGCCAGCAGCTCAGGGACCGGGAATTCACCCCTCCACTTT.

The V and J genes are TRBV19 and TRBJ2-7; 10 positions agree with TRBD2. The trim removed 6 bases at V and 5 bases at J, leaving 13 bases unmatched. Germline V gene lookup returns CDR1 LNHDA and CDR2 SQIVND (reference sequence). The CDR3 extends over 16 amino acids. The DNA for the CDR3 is TGTGCCAGTAGCAGCAGGAGCAGCGGGAGGGCCGACGAGCAGTACTTC. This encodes CASSSRSSGRADEQYF. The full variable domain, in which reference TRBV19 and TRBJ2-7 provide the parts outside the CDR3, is DGGITQSPKYLFRKEGQNVTLSCEQNLNHDAMYWYRQDPGQGLRLIYYSQIVNDFQKGDIAEGYSVSREKKESFPLTVTSAQKNPTAFYLCASSSRSSGRADEQYFGPGTRLTVT.

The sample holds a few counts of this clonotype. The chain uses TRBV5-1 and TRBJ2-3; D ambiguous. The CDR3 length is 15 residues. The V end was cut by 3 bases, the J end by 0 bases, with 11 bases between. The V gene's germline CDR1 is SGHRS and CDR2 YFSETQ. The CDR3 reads CASSSNSISTDTQYF. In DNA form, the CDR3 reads TGCGCCAGCAGCTCCAATTCAATTAGCACAGATACGCAGTATTTT.

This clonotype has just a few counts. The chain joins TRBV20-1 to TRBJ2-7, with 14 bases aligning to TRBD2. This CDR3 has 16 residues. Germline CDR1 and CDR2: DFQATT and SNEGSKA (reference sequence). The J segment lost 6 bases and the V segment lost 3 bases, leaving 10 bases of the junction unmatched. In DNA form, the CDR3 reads TGCAGTGCTAGGGCTTTCGGGACTAGCGGGAGATCCGAGCAGTACTTC. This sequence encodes CSARAFGTSGRSEQYF.

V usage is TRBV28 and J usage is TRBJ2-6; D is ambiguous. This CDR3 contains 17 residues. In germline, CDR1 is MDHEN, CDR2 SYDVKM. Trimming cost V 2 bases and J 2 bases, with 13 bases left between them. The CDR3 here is CASSLIIGSTGANVLTF. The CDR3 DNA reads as TGTGCCAGCAGTTTAATAATTGGGTCGACTGGGGCCAACGTCCTGACTTTC.

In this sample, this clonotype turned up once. The chain's CDR3 is CASSSRQGTYNEQFF. In DNA, the CDR3 is TGTGCCAGCAGCTCGAGACAGGGAACCTACAATGAGCAGTTCTTC. V usage is TRBV11-2 and J usage is TRBJ2-1, with 7 bases aligning to TRBD1. From germline, CDR1 is SGHAT and CDR2 FQNNGV. J lost 2 bases, V lost 4 bases, and 5 bases had no gene match. This CDR3 is built from 15 residues.

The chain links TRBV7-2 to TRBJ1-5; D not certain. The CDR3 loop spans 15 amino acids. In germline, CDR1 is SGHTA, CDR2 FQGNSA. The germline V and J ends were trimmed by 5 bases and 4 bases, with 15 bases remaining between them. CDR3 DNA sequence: TGTGCCAGCAGCACCTCGACGGCCCAAAATCAGCCCCAGCATTTT. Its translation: CASSTSTAQNQPQHF.

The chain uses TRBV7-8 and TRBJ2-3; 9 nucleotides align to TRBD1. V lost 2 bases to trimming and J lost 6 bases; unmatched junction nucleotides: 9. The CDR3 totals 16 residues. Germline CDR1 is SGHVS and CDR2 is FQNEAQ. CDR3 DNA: TGTGCCAGCAGCTTACGTGGGACAGGGAGTCGGGATACGCAGTATTTT. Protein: CASSLRGTGSRDTQYF.

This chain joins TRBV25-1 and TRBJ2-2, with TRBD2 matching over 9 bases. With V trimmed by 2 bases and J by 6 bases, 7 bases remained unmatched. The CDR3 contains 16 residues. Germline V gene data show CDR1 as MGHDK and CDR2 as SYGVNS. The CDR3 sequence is CASSEGRREGAGELFF. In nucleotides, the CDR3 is TGTGCCAGCAGTGAAGGTCGGCGGGAGGGTGCCGGGGAGCTGTTTTTT.

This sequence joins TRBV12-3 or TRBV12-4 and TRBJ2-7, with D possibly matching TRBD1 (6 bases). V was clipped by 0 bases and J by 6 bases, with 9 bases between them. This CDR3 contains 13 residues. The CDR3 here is CASSLAQGSEQYF. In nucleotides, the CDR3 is TGTGCCAGCAGTTTAGCACAGGGATCCGAGCAGTACTTC.

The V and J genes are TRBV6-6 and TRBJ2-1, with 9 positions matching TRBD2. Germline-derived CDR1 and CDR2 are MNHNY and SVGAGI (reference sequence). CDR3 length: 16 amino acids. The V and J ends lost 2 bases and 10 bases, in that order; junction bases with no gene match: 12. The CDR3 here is CASSYVLAGDYSEQFF. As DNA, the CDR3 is TGTGCCAGCAGTTACGTCTTAGCGGGAGATTACAGCGAGCAGTTCTTC.

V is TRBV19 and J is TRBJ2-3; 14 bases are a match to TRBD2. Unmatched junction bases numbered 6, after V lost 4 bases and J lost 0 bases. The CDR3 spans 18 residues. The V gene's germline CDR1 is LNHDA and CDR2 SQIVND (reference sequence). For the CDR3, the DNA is TGTGCCAGTAGTACGGGACTAGCGGGAGTTGGGAGCACAGATACGCAGTATTTT. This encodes CASSTGLAGVGSTDTQYF.

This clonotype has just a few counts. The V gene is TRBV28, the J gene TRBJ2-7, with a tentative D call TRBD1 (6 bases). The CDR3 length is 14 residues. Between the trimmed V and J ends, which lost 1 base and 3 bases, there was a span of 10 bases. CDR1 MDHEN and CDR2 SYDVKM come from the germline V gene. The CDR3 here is CASSLLSRGYEQYF. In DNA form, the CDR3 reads TGTGCCAGCAGTTTATTAAGCAGGGGCTACGAGCAGTACTTC. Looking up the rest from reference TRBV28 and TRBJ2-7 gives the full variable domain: DVKVTQSSRYLVKRTGEKVFLECVQDMDHENMFWYRQDPGLGLRLIYFSYDVKMKEKGDIPEGYSVSREKKERFSLILESASTNQTSMYLCASSLLSRGYEQYFGPGTRLTVT.

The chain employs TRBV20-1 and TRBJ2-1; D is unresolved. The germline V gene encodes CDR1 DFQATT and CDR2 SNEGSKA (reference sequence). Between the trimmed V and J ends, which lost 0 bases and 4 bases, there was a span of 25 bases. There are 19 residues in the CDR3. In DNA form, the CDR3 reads TGCAGTGCTAGAGATGATCGGAGCTCGGCTAGGGTAGGATACAATGAGCAGTTCTTC. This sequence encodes CSARDDRSSARVGYNEQFF.

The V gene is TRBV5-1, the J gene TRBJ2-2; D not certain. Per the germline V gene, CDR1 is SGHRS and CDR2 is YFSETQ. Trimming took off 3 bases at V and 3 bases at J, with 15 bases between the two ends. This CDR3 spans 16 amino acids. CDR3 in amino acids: CASSYYGPSHTGELFF. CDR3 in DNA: TGCGCCAGCAGCTATTACGGTCCTTCCCACACCGGGGAGCTGTTTTTT.

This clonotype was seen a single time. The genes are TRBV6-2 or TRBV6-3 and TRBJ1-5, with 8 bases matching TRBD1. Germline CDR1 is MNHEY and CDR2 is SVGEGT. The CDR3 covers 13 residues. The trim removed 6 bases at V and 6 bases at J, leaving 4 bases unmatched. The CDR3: CASSRQGSQPQHF. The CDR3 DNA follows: TGTGCCAGCAGCAGACAGGGGAGTCAGCCCCAGCATTTT.